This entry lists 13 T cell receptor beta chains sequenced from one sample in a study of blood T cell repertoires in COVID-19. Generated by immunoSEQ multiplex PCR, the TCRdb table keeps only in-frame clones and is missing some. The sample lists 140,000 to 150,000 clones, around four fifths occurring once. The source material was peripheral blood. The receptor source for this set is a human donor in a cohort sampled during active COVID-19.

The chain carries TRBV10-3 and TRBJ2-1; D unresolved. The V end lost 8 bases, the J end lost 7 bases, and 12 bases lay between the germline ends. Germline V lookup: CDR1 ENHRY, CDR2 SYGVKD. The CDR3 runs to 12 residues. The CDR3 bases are TGTGCCATCTCGAGAGCCGGTAATGAGCAGTTCTTC. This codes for CAISRAGNEQFF.

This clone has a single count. CDR3 nucleotides: TGTGCCAGTAGTATCAGGGGTGAAAAACTGTTTTTT. Translated, it gives CASSIRGEKLFF. The chain employs TRBV19 and TRBJ1-4; D perhaps matches TRBD1 (6 bases). Germline loops: CDR1 LNHDA, CDR2 SQIVND (reference sequence). V was trimmed by 3 bases and J by 7 bases, leaving 6 bases between them. There are 12 residues in the CDR3.

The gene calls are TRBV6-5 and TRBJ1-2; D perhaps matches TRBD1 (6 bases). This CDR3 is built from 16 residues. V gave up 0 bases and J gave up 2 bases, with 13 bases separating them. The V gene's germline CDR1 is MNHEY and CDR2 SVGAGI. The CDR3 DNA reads TGTGCCAGCAGTTACTCGCTTACAGGGCAAAACTATGGCTACACCTTC. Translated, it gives CASSYSLTGQNYGYTF.

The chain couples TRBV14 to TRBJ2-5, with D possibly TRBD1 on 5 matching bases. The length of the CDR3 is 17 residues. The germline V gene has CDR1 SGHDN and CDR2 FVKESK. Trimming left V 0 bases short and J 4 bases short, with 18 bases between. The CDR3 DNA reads TGTGCCAGCAGCCAAGATAGGAAGAGCCCTAGGGGAGAGACCCAGTACTTC. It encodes CASSQDRKSPRGETQYF.

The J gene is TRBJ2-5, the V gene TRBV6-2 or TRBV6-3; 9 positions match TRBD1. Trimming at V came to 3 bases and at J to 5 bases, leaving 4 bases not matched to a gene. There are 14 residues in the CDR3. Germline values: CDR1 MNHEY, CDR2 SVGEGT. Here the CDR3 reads CASSYGQGRETQYF. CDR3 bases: TGTGCCAGCAGTTATGGACAGGGGAGGGAGACCCAGTACTTC.

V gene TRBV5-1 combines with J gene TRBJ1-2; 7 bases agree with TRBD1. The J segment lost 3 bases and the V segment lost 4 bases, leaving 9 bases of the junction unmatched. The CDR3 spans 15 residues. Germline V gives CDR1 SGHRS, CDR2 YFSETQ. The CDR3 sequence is CASSGEPRGDYGYTF. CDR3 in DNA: TGCGCCAGCAGCGGCGAGCCCAGGGGGGACTATGGCTACACCTTC.

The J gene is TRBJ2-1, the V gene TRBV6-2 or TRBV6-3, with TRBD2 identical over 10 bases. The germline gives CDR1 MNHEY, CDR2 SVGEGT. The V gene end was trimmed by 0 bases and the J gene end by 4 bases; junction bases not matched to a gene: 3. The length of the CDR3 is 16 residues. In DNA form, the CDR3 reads TGTGCCAGCAGTTACTCAGGAGCGGGGGGGTACAATGAGCAGTTCTTC. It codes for CASSYSGAGGYNEQFF.

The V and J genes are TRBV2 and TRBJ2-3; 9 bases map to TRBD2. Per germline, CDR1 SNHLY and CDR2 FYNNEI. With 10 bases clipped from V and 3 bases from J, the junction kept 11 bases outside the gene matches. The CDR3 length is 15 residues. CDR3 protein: CATSWGSGGTDTQYF. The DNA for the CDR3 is TGTGCCACAAGTTGGGGGAGCGGGGGGACAGATACGCAGTATTTT.

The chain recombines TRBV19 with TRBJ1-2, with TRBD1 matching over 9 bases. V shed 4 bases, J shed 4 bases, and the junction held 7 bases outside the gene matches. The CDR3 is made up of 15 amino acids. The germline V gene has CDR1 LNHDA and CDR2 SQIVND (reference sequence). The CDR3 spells CASSTNRGRVYGYTF. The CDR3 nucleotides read TGTGCCAGTAGTACCAACAGGGGGCGCGTCTATGGCTACACCTTC.

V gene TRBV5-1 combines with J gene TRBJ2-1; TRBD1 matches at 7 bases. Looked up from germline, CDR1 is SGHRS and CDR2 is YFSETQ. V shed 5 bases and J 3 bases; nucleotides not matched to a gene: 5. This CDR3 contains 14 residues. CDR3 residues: CASRQGQIYNEQFF. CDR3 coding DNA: TGCGCCAGCAGGCAGGGACAGATCTACAATGAGCAGTTCTTC.

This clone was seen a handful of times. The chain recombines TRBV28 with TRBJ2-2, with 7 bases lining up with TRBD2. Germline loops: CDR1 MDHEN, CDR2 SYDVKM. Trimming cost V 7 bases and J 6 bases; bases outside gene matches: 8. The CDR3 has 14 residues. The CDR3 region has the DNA TGTGCCAGCAAGGGCGGGGGAACCGCCGGGGAGCTGTTTTTT. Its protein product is CASKGGGTAGELFF.

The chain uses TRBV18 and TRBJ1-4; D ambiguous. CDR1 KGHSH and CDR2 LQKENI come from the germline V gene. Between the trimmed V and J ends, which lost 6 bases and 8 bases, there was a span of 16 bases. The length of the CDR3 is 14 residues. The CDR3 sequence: CASSRFEGREKLFF. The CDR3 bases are TGTGCCAGCTCGAGGTTTGAGGGAAGGGAAAAACTGTTTTTT.

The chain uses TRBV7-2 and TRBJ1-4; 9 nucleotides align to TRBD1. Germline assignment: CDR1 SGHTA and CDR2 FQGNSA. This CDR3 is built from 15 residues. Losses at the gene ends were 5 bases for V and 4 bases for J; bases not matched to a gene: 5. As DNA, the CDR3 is TGTGCCAGCAGCCCGGGACAGGGCCTTAATGAAAAACTGTTTTTT. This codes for CASSPGQGLNEKLFF.